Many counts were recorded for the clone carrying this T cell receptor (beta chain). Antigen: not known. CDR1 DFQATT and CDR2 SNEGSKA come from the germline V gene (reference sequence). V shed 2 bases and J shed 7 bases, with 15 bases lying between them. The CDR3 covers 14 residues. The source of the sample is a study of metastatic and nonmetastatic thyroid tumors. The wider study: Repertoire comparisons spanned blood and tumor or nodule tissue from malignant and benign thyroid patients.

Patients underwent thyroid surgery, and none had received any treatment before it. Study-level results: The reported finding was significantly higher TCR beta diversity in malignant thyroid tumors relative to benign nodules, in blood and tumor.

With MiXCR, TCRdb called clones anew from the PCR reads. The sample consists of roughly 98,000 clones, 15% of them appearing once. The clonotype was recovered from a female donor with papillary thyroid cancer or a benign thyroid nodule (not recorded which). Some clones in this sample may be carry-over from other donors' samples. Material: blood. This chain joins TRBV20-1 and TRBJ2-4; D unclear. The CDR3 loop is CSARIDIIGNIQYF. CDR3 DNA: TGCAGTGCTAGAATTGACATTATAGGGAACATTCAGTACTTC.